These 27 T cell receptor beta chains originate from one sample sequenced in a study of blood T cell repertoires in COVID-19 (dated by TCRdb to the early 2020s). Library preparation used the immunoSEQ multiplex PCR assay. The clones in this table, taken by TCRdb from immuneACCESS, are in-frame only. Not every clone is retained; where verified, under half of the shortfall comes from an unresolved V gene, and the cause of the rest is unknown. The sample includes 200,000 to 300,000 clones, with 82% observed a single time. The ten largest clonotypes hold approximately 4.5% of the sample. The sample taken for sequencing was peripheral blood. The receptors were gathered from a woman between 70 and 85 years old with acute or convalescent COVID-19.

The chain links TRBV7-9 to TRBJ1-4, with 9 bases identical to TRBD1. Per germline, CDR1 SEHNR and CDR2 FQNEAQ (reference sequence). The junction had 9 bases not matched to a gene; V was cut back by 3 bases and J by 1 base. The CDR3 runs to 18 residues. CDR3 sequence: CASSFFTGTGITNEKLFF. CDR3 DNA: TGTGCCAGCAGCTTCTTCACCGGGACAGGGATAACTAATGAAAAACTGTTTTTT.

In its sample, this clone was seen once. This sequence joins TRBV6-2 or TRBV6-3 and TRBJ1-1, with D possibly TRBD1 on 5 matching bases. Trimming stripped 0 bases from V and 9 bases from J, with 17 bases between. The CDR3 length is 15 residues. Looked up from germline, CDR1 is MNHEY and CDR2 is SVGEGT. The CDR3 here is CASSYSVETATKAFF. CDR3 coding DNA: TGTGCCAGCAGTTACTCGGTTGAGACAGCAACGAAAGCTTTCTTT.

This clone has a single count. This CDR3 is CASSLEASPDQPQHF. CDR3 DNA: TGTGCCAGCAGCTTAGAAGCGTCCCCCGATCAGCCCCAGCATTTT. The chain couples TRBV7-2 to TRBJ1-5, with unresolved D. Trimming stripped 1 base from V and 5 bases from J, with 12 bases between. The V gene's germline CDR1 is SGHTA and CDR2 FQGNSA. This CDR3 comprises 15 residues. Complete variable domain (other parts from reference TRBV7-2 and TRBJ1-5): GAGVSQSPSNKVTEKGKDVELRCDPISGHTALYWYRQSLGQGLEFLIYFQGNSAPDKSGLPSDRFSAERTGGSVSTLTIQRTQQEDSAVYLCASSLEASPDQPQHFGDGTRLSIL.

The V and J genes are TRBV4-3 and TRBJ1-3; D remains unclear. V was trimmed by 3 bases and J by 0 bases, leaving 9 bases between them. CDR3 length: 15 amino acids. From germline, CDR1 is LGHNA and CDR2 YSLEER. This CDR3 reads CASSQERSSGNTIYF. In nucleotides, the CDR3 is TGCGCCAGCAGCCAGGAACGGAGCTCTGGAAACACCATATATTTT.

The rearrangement uses TRBV19 and TRBJ1-5; TRBD1 agrees at 11 bases. J was trimmed by 6 bases and V by 5 bases; bases with no gene match: 9. The CDR3 extends over 16 amino acids. The germline gives CDR1 LNHDA, CDR2 SQIVND (reference sequence). Here the CDR3 reads CASSLPGQGVTQPQHF. CDR3 bases: TGTGCCAGTAGTCTTCCGGGACAGGGGGTAACTCAGCCCCAGCATTTT.

The V gene is TRBV6-2 or TRBV6-3, the J gene TRBJ2-5; 10 bases align to TRBD2. Germline CDR1 and CDR2: MNHEY and SVGEGT. The ends lost 4 bases at V and 5 bases at J; junction bases unmatched: 7. The CDR3 runs 15 residues. The CDR3 is CASSSLAGAAETQYF. The CDR3 bases are TGTGCCAGCAGTTCTCTAGCGGGGGCTGCGGAGACCCAGTACTTC.

J is TRBJ1-2 and V is TRBV29-1; 7 nucleotides align to TRBD1. CDR1 is SQVTM, CDR2 ANQGSEA, per germline. V was clipped by 2 bases and J by 3 bases; unmatched bases: 12. This CDR3 contains 16 residues. The CDR3 nucleotides read TGCAGCGTTGAAAGGCTCCTCACAGGGGTGGACTATGGCTACACCTTC. Amino acids: CSVERLLTGVDYGYTF. Supplemented by reference TRBV29-1 and TRBJ1-2, the full variable domain reads SAVISQKPSRDICQRGTSLTIQCQVDSQVTMMFWYRQQPGQSLTLIATANQGSEATYESGFVIDKFPISRPNLTFSTLTVSNMSPEDSSIYLCSVERLLTGVDYGYTFGSGTRLTVV.

Concerning this clone: An end of the junction differs from the germline gene, which may be a read error. This sequence joins TRBV7-7 and TRBJ2-5; 7 bases are a match to TRBD1. The CDR3 runs to 13 residues. The germline CDR1 and CDR2 sequences are SSHAT and FNYEAQ (reference sequence). The CDR3 sequence is CASAGTAQGTQYF. In nucleotides, the CDR3 is TGTGCTAGCGCTGGGACAGCACAAGGGACCCAGTACTTC.

This chain connects TRBV6-5 to TRBJ1-2, with unresolved D. The CDR3 covers 13 residues. Germline assignment: CDR1 MNHEY and CDR2 SVGAGI. Trimming left V 9 bases short and J 2 bases short, with 13 bases between. The DNA for the CDR3 is TGTGCCAGTCTGAGGGTTGGAAACTATGGCTACACCTTC. Translating gives CASLRVGNYGYTF.

This chain joins TRBV5-4 and TRBJ2-1; 9 bases are a match to TRBD1. The J segment lost 7 bases and the V segment lost 4 bases, leaving 6 bases of the junction unmatched. The CDR3 extends over 14 amino acids. Germline V lookup: CDR1 SGHNT, CDR2 YYREEE (reference sequence). The CDR3 protein is CASSTGQGWNEQFF. The CDR3, as DNA: TGTGCCAGCAGCACGGGACAGGGTTGGAATGAGCAGTTCTTC.

This clone was counted only a few times. This chain connects TRBV5-1 to TRBJ2-2; 8 bases line up with TRBD2. Germline V gives CDR1 SGHRS, CDR2 YFSETQ. The CDR3 sequence is 16 residues long. V was clipped by 0 bases and J by 1 base; unmatched bases: 2. The CDR3 loop reads CASSLGTSQNTGELFF. The CDR3, as DNA: TGCGCCAGCAGCTTGGGGACTAGCCAGAACACCGGGGAGCTGTTTTTT.

This clone was counted at least ten times. V gene TRBV7-2 combines with J gene TRBJ1-5, with D possibly being TRBD1 (6 bases). The CDR3 length is 18 residues. Trimming left V 1 base short and J 2 bases short, with 18 bases between. The germline gives CDR1 SGHTA, CDR2 FQGNSA. The CDR3 DNA reads as TGTGCCAGCAGCTTAGAAAGATTGTGGGGGCGCGGCAATCAGCCCCAGCATTTT. This sequence encodes CASSLERLWGRGNQPQHF.

V usage is TRBV7-2 and J usage is TRBJ2-1; TRBD2 aligns across 11 bases. V was pared by 3 bases and J by 10 bases, with 5 bases of the junction left unmatched. CDR3 length: 14 residues. Germline CDR1 is SGHTA and CDR2 is FQGNSA. CDR3 nucleotides: TGTGCCAGCAGCTTCGGACTAGCGGGTGGGGAGCAGTTCTTC. It translates to CASSFGLAGGEQFF.

This rearrangement joins TRBV4-3 to TRBJ1-5, with 8 positions matching TRBD1. The length of the CDR3 is 16 residues. Germline V gene sequence: CDR1 LGHNA, CDR2 YSLEER. V was pared by 1 base and J by 7 bases, with 9 bases of the junction left unmatched. The CDR3 DNA is TGCGCCAGCAGCCAAGTATCAGGGGGCGCTGGACAGCCCCAGCATTTT. Translated, it gives CASSQVSGGAGQPQHF.

The chain recombines TRBV7-9 with TRBJ1-1, with D possibly matching TRBD1 (5 bases). The CDR3 consists of 17 residues. Germline V gene data show CDR1 as SEHNR and CDR2 as FQNEAQ (reference sequence). Between the trimmed V and J ends, which lost 1 base and 6 bases, there was a span of 21 bases. In nucleotides, the CDR3 is TGTGCCAGCAGCTTAGTAGGGGTAGAGGTTGAATACTCTGAAGCTTTCTTT. It is translated as CASSLVGVEVEYSEAFF.

The chain recombines TRBV7-9 with TRBJ2-3; possible D gene TRBD2, 5 bases. Per germline, CDR1 SEHNR and CDR2 FQNEAQ (reference sequence). This CDR3 spans 15 amino acids. V lost 7 bases and J 0 bases, leaving 14 bases between the germline ends. CDR3 protein: CASMWVGGSTDTQYF. The CDR3, as DNA: TGTGCCAGCATGTGGGTCGGCGGGAGCACAGATACGCAGTATTTT.

The chain carries TRBV6-5 and TRBJ1-1, with D possibly being TRBD1 (6 bases). Trimming pared 7 bases from V and 2 bases from J, leaving 17 bases between. The germline gives CDR1 MNHEY, CDR2 SVGAGI. This CDR3 region has 15 residues. CDR3 in DNA: TGTGCCAGCACCCCGGGACACCAGGGAAACACTGAAGCTTTCTTT. Protein product: CASTPGHQGNTEAFF.

This chain connects TRBV5-4 to TRBJ2-7; the match to TRBD2 covers 8 bases. Germline CDR1 and CDR2: SGHNT and YYREEE (reference sequence). After removal of 6 bases from V and 5 bases from J, the junction contained 7 bases not matched to a gene. This CDR3 has 13 amino acids. The chain's CDR3 is CASNTGGGNEQYF. For the CDR3, the DNA is TGTGCCAGCAACACCGGGGGGGGGAACGAGCAGTACTTC.

This clone has just a few counts. The genes are TRBV11-3 and TRBJ2-3; TRBD2 matches 11 bases. Germline values: CDR1 SGHNT, CDR2 YENEEA. The CDR3 contains 18 residues. The J segment lost 3 bases and the V segment lost 1 base, leaving 9 bases of the junction unmatched. The CDR3 nucleotides are TGTGCCAGCAGCTTAGGTGGTCTAGCGGGGGGCCAAACAGATACGCAGTATTTT. This codes for CASSLGGLAGGQTDTQYF.

CDR3 coding DNA: TGCGCCAGCAGCTTAGGCGGGACAGGGGGCTACCACGAGCAGTACTTC. As protein: CASSLGGTGGYHEQYF. The V and J genes are TRBV5-1 and TRBJ2-7; 12 bases are shared with TRBD1. J was trimmed by 5 bases and V by 2 bases; bases with no gene match: 8. Germline V gene sequence: CDR1 SGHRS, CDR2 YFSETQ. The CDR3 runs 16 residues.

The chain combines TRBV7-9 with TRBJ2-7; TRBD1 is a possible D gene (5 bases). CDR1 SEHNR and CDR2 FQNEAQ come from the germline V gene (reference sequence). The CDR3 covers 14 residues. The ends were cut back, 5 bases at V and 2 bases at J, with 13 bases in the middle. Here the CDR3 reads CASSRSDRPYEQYF. The CDR3 DNA reads TGTGCCAGCAGCAGATCTGACAGACCCTACGAGCAGTACTTC.

The CDR3 DNA reads TGTGCCAGCAGTTACATAGGCCTAGCGGGCATGCAGTTCTTC. It translates to CASSYIGLAGMQFF. The chain is built from TRBV6-5 and TRBJ2-1; the match to TRBD2 covers 8 bases. The CDR3 contains 14 residues. V was pared by 2 bases and J by 12 bases, with 9 bases of the junction left unmatched. Germline V lookup: CDR1 MNHEY, CDR2 SVGAGI.

Here the CDR3 reads CASSPSGDRGRIYGYTF. Here the CDR3 DNA reads TGTGCCAGCAGCCCCTCGGGAGACAGGGGGCGAATCTATGGCTACACCTTC. The V and J genes are TRBV3-1 (or the pseudogene TRBV3-2) and TRBJ1-2; 10 nucleotides align to TRBD1. The trim removed 4 bases at V and 4 bases at J, leaving 12 bases unmatched. Germline CDR1 is LGHDT and CDR2 is YNNKEL (reference sequence). CDR3 length equals 17 residues.

The rearrangement joins TRBV10-3 to TRBJ1-1, with D possibly TRBD1 on 5 matching bases. The V gene's germline CDR1 is ENHRY and CDR2 SYGVKD. The CDR3 loop spans 14 amino acids. V shed 0 bases and J shed 4 bases, with 9 bases lying between them. The CDR3: CAISESGGGTEAFF. The CDR3 nucleotides are TGTGCCATCAGTGAGTCGGGGGGGGGCACTGAAGCTTTCTTT.

V is TRBV24-1 and J is TRBJ2-2; D remains ambiguous. The V end was cut by 5 bases, the J end by 0 bases, with 6 bases between. The CDR3 is 14 residues long. Germline CDR1 is KGHDR and CDR2 is SFDVKD. The CDR3 sequence: CATSGQANTGELFF. The CDR3, as DNA: TGTGCCACCAGTGGCCAGGCGAACACCGGGGAGCTGTTTTTT.

This clone was observed a handful of times. V and J are TRBV7-9 and TRBJ2-1, with 13 bases identical to TRBD2. This CDR3 region has 16 residues. Germline lookup yields CDR1 SEHNR and CDR2 FQNEAQ (reference sequence). V gave up 5 bases and J gave up 10 bases; unmatched junction bases: 11. CDR3 nucleotides: TGTGCCAGCAGCCGGCCCGGACTAGCGGGGGTTGGGGAGCAGTTCTTC. Protein: CASSRPGLAGVGEQFF.

The genes are TRBV5-6 and TRBJ1-1, with 7 bases that match TRBD1. The V gene end was trimmed by 2 bases and the J gene end by 1 base; junction bases not matched to a gene: 5. The CDR3 runs to 15 residues. Looked up from germline, CDR1 is SGHDT and CDR2 is YYEEEE. CDR3 sequence (DNA): TGTGCCAGCAGCTTTTACAGGGGATGGAACACTGAAGCTTTCTTT. Translation: CASSFYRGWNTEAFF.